Listed here are 5 T cell receptor beta chains from one sample, sequenced in a study of T-cell memory formation after mild COVID-19. Each CDR3 protein is one row after TCRdb ran MiXCR on the 5' RACE reads. The sample shows roughly 150,000 distinct CDR3 sequences, 13% to 15% of them seen only once. Material for sequencing was PBMCs or a T cell subset sorted from them (not recorded which). These TCRs come from an adult woman who had mild COVID-19 (a few samples of this study predate the infection). Cell type and time point are not known.

This clonotype occurred many times. CDR3 region: CASSVAGEAYEQYF. CDR3 coding DNA: TGTGCCAGCAGTGTTGCGGGAGAAGCCTACGAGCAGTACTTC. The gene calls are TRBV25-1 and TRBJ2-7; 7 positions match TRBD2. Trimming took 4 bases from V and 2 from J; bases not matched to a gene: 5. Germline assignment: CDR1 MGHDK and CDR2 SYGVNS. This CDR3 region has 14 residues.

The chain combines TRBV7-9 with TRBJ2-7, with a weak D call TRBD2 (5 bases). The CDR3 contains 14 residues. V lost 1 base and J 6 bases, leaving 13 bases between the germline ends. In germline, CDR1 is SEHNR, CDR2 FQNEAQ (reference sequence). CDR3 sequence: CASSLVSGEGEQYF. The CDR3 region has the DNA TGTGCCAGCAGCTTAGTGTCCGGGGAAGGCGAGCAGTACTTC.

The chain employs TRBV12-3 or TRBV12-4 and TRBJ2-4; tentatively, D is TRBD2 (6 bases). V shed 8 bases and J shed 7 bases, with 9 bases lying between them. This CDR3 has 11 residues. In nucleotides, the CDR3 is TGTGCCAGCTTGGAGGGGAACATTCAGTACTTC. Residues: CASLEGNIQYF.

V gene TRBV20-1 combines with J gene TRBJ2-1; 7 bases line up with TRBD2. J gave up 8 bases and V 4 bases, and 14 bases lay outside the gene matches. The CDR3 is made up of 15 amino acids. CDR1 and CDR2 from the germline V gene are DFQATT and SNEGSKA (reference sequence). CDR3 sequence reads: CSAIDAGLETDEQFF. For the CDR3, the DNA is TGCAGTGCTATCGACGCCGGACTAGAGACCGATGAGCAGTTCTTC.

The chain is built from TRBV27 and TRBJ1-5, with 7 bases aligning to TRBD1. The V segment lost 7 bases and the J segment 4 bases; nucleotides outside the gene matches: 7. This CDR3 region has 14 residues. The germline V gene encodes CDR1 MNHEY and CDR2 SMNVEV (reference sequence). CDR3 nucleotide sequence: TGTGCCAGCACCCCGACAGGGCGTAATCAGCCCCAGCATTTT. Its translation: CASTPTGRNQPQHF.